This TCR beta chain was obtained from a study of metastatic and nonmetastatic thyroid tumors. As for the study in general: Blood and tumor or nodule tissue repertoires from malignant and benign thyroid patients were compared. Study-wide results and limits: A significant increase in TCR beta diversity was reportedly seen in malignant thyroid tumors relative to benign nodules, in blood and tumor.

This clone appeared a few times. Its antigen remains unknown. Original methodology: A classifier for distant metastasis in papillary thyroid cancer was constructed using CDR3 differences observed across clinicopathological groups. TCRdb re-analyzed the PCR reads using MiXCR. The V and J calls follow TCRdb's processing rather than the paper's. The table has about 15,000 clones, about 25% seen once. Patients underwent thyroid surgery, and none had received any treatment before it. This sequence originates from a female donor with papillary thyroid cancer or a benign thyroid nodule (not recorded which). Some clones in this sample may be carry-over from other donors' samples. Sequenced material: tumor tissue.

In DNA form, the CDR3 reads TGTGCCAGCAGCGCAAGTGGGACAGGGGCGGGTGAGCAGTTCTTC. It is translated as CASSASGTGAGEQFF. This chain connects TRBV28 to TRBJ2-1; the match to TRBD1 covers 10 bases. Per germline, CDR1 MDHEN and CDR2 SYDVKM. V lost 6 bases to trimming and J lost 9 bases; unmatched junction nucleotides: 11. The CDR3 length is 15 residues.